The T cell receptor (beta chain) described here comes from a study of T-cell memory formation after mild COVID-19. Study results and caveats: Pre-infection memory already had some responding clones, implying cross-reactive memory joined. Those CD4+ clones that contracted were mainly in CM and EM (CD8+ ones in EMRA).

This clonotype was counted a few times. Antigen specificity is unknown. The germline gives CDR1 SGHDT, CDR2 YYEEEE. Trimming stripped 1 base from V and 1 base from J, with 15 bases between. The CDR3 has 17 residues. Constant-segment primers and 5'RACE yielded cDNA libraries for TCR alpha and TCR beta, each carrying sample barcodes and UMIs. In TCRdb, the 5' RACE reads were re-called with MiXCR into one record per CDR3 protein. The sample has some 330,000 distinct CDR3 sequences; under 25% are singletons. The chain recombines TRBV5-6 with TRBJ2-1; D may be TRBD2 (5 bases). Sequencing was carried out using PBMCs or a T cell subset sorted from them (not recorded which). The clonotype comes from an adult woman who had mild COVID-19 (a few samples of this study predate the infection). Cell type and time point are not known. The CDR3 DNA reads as TGTGCCAGCAGCTTGTATGCGGGTCCAAAGTCCTACAATGAGCAGTTCTTC. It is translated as CASSLYAGPKSYNEQFF.